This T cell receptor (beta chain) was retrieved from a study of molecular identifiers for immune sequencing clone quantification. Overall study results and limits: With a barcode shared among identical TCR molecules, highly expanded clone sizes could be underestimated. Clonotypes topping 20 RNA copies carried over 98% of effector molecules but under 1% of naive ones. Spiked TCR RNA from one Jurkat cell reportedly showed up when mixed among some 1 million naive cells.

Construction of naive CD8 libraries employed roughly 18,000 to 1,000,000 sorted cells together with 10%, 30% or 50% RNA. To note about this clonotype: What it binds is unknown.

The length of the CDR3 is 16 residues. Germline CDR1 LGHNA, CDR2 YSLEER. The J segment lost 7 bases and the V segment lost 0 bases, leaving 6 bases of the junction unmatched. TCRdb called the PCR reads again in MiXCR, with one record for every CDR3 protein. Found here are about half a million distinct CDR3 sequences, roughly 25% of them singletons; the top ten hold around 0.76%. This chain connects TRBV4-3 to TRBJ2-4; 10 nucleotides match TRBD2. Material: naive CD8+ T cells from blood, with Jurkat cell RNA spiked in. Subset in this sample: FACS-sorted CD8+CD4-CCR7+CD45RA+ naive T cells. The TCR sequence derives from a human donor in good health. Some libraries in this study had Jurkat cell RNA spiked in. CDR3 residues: CASSQDSGGFGNIQYF. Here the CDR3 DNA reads TGCGCCAGCAGCCAAGATAGCGGGGGGTTCGGGAACATTCAGTACTTC.